This T cell receptor (beta chain) was sequenced during a study of shared clonotypes between healthy human individuals. Notes on the study in general: It was only blood that was sampled, and tissue repertoires likely differ.

Data came from immunoSEQ multiplex PCR; TCRdb stores just in-frame clones and leaves some out. Altogether 1,500,000 or so clones are present, around 97% being singletons, with the ten largest covering roughly 1.2%. A word on this clone: No antigen is known for it.

V dropped 0 bases and J dropped 11; count of bases not matched to a gene: 4. The CDR3 runs to 12 residues. Looked up from germline, CDR1 is SGHRS and CDR2 is YFSETQ. The chain couples TRBV5-1 to TRBJ1-1, with 7 bases identical to TRBD1. This sequence was found in a man aged 25-45 years in good health. Material for sequencing was naive CD4+ T cells sorted from blood. Subset defined: CD45RA+ positively selected. CDR3 in amino acids: CASSLEGGRAFF. The CDR3 coding sequence is TGCGCCAGCAGCTTGGAAGGGGGCAGGGCTTTCTTT.